The entry below gives a single TCR beta chain sequence along with its context. In the authors' workflow: Reference gene primer amplification gave nucleated cell count estimates. Method: immunoSEQ multiplex PCR; TCRdb's copy keeps in-frame clones and lacks some. Clonal size and the V and J genes are those of that table, whereas D and trimming came from the DNA. This sample carries approximately 150,000 clones, approximately 83% of them seen once, and the ten largest clones take about 1.9%. This entry belongs to a study of blood T cell repertoires in COVID-19. Study-wide background: Donors in the United States, Italy and Spain gave samples during acute or convalescent COVID-19. T cells, B-cell-depleted T cells, or PBMCs provided the cDNA or gDNA that served as material.

The sequence was obtained from a woman older than 75 with acute or convalescent COVID-19. The sample consisted of peripheral blood.

The CDR3 DNA reads TGCGCCAGCAGCTTGTTATTTCGCGACAGGGGGCTGCGGGAGACCCAGTACTTC. This translates into CASSLLFRDRGLRETQYF. The chain has TRBV5-1 and TRBJ2-5, with 10 bases aligning to TRBD1. The CDR3 consists of 18 residues. Looked up from germline, CDR1 is SGHRS and CDR2 is YFSETQ. V lost 1 base, J lost 5 bases, and 14 bases stayed unmatched.